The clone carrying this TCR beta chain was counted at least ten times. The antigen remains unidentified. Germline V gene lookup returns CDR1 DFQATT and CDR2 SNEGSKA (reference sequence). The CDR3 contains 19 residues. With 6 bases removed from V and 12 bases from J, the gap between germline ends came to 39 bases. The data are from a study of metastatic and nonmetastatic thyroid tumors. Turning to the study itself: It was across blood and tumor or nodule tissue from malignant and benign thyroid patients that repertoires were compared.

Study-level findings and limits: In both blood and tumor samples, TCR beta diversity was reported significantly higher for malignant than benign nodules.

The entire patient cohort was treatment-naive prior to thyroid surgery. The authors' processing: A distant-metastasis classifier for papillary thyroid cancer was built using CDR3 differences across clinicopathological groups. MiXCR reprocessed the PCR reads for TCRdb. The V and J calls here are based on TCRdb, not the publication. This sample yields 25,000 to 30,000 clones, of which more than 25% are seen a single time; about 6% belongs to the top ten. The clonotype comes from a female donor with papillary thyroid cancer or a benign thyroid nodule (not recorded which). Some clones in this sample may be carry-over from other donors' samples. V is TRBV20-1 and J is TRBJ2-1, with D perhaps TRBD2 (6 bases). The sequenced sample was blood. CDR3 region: CSARAQTSSSTGLVGWQFF. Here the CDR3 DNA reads TGCAGTGCCCGAGCCCAGACTAGTTCATCGACGGGACTCGTCGGTTGGCAGTTCTTC.